The 8 T cell receptor beta chains in this list originate from one sample, sequenced in a study of shared clonotypes between healthy human individuals. This table comes from immunoSEQ multiplex PCR, and its TCRdb copy is limited to in-frame clones, with some not included. The sample consists of 1,500,000 or so clones, roughly 96% of them appearing once. Material for sequencing was naive CD4+ T cells sorted from blood. Indicated subset: CD45RA+ positively selected. The source is a man aged 25-45 years in good health.

As concerns this clone: The junction departs from the called germline gene at one end, perhaps through a read error. In DNA, the CDR3 is TGTGCCAGCAGTTCCTGGACAGGGACCCCCTACGAGCAGTACTTC. It translates to CASSSWTGTPYEQYF. This sequence joins TRBV10-3 and TRBJ2-7; 8 nucleotides align to TRBD1. In germline, CDR1 is ENHRY, CDR2 SYGVKD. This CDR3 spans 15 amino acids.

In the case of this clone: One end of the junction fails to match germline, which may point to a read error. This chain joins TRBV15 and TRBJ2-7, with 11 bases aligning to TRBD2. CDR3 size: 15 residues. Germline V lookup: CDR1 LNHNV, CDR2 YYDKDF (reference sequence). The DNA of the CDR3 is TGTGCCACCAGCCGAGAACTAGCGGGGGCCTACGAGCAGTACTTC. Residues: CATSRELAGAYEQYF.

V and J are TRBV4-3 and TRBJ2-2; D is unclear. This CDR3 spans 14 amino acids. Germline-derived CDR1 and CDR2 are LGHNA and YSLEER. V gave up 3 bases and J gave up 3 bases, with 8 bases separating them. CDR3 sequence (DNA): TGCGCCAGCAGCCACACGACTCACACCGGGGAGCTGTTTTTT. Its translation: CASSHTTHTGELFF.

The J gene is TRBJ2-3, the V gene TRBV7-2, with a weak D call TRBD2 (5 bases). Germline loops: CDR1 SGHTA, CDR2 FQGNSA. CDR3 length: 16 amino acids. The ends were cut back, 0 bases at V and 7 bases at J, with 17 bases in the middle. As DNA, the CDR3 is TGTGCCAGCAGCTTAGCGGCGCAGCGGCCGCTCCATACGCAGTATTTT. Translating gives CASSLAAQRPLHTQYF.

V and J are TRBV15 and TRBJ2-4, with D possibly TRBD2 on 5 matching bases. CDR3 length: 15 amino acids. The germline gives CDR1 LNHNV, CDR2 YYDKDF (reference sequence). Between the trimmed V and J ends, which lost 1 base and 1 base, there was a span of 8 bases. CDR3 sequence reads: CATSRGGEAKNIQYF. The CDR3 nucleotides are TGTGCCACCAGCAGAGGTGGGGAGGCCAAAAACATTCAGTACTTC.

Comment on this clone: Other DNA sequences in the sample encode the same CDR3. The chain couples TRBV5-8 to TRBJ1-5; no firm D call. The CDR3 has 15 residues. V was trimmed by 0 bases and J by 0 bases, leaving 7 bases between them. Germline values: CDR1 SGHTS, CDR2 YDEGEE. CDR3: CASSLGGYSNQPQHF. CDR3 bases: TGTGCCAGCAGCTTGGGAGGTTATAGCAATCAGCCCCAGCATTTT.

The chain links TRBV7-2 to TRBJ2-3, with a tentative D call TRBD1 (7 bases). Germline V gene data show CDR1 as SGHTA and CDR2 as FQGNSA. The ends were cut back, 4 bases at V and 4 bases at J, with 15 bases in the middle. The CDR3 extends over 15 amino acids. This CDR3 is CASSYQGGHSDTQYF. The CDR3, as DNA: TGTGCCAGCAGCTACCAGGGGGGCCACTCAGATACGCAGTATTTT.

The chain has TRBV11-2 and TRBJ2-3; no firm D call. The CDR3 covers 12 residues. V was clipped by 3 bases and J by 5 bases, with 6 bases between them. Germline CDR1 and CDR2: SGHAT and FQNNGV. This chain's CDR3 is CASSLTLDTQYF. The CDR3 bases are TGTGCCAGCAGCTTGACATTAGATACGCAGTATTTT.